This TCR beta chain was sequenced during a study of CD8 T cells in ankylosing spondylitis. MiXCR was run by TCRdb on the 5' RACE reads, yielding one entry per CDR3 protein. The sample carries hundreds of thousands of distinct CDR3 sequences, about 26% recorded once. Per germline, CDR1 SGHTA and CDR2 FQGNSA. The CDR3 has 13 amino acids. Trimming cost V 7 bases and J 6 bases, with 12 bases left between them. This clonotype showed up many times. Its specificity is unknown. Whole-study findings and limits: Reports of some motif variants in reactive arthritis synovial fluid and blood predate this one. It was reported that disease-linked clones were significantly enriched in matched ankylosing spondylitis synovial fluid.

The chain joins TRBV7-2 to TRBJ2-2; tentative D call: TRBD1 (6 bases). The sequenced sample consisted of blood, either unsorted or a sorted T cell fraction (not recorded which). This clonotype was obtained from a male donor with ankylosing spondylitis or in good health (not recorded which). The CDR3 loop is CASKTGPAGELFF. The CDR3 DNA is TGTGCCAGCAAGACAGGCCCTGCCGGGGAGCTGTTTTTT.